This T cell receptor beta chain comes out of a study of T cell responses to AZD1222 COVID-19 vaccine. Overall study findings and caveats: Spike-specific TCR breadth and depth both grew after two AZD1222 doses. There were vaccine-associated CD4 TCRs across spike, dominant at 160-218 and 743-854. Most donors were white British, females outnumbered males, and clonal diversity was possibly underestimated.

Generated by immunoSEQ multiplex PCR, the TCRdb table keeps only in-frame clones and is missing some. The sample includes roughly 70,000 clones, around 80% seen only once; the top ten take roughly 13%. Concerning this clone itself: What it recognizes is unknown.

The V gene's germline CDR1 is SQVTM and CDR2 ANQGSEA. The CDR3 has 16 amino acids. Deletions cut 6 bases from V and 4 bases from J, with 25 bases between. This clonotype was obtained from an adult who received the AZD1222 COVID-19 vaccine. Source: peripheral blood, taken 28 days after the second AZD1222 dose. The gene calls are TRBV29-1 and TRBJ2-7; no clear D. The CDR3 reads CSVSAGPPEFEYEQYF. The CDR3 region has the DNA TGCAGCGTCTCAGCAGGACCCCCTGAATTCGAATACGAGCAGTACTTC.